The 20 T cell receptor beta chains presented below share a single source sample, sequenced in a study of cytomegalovirus exposure and HLA in healthy donors. PCR primers comprised 60 Vbeta and 13 Jbeta primers. Profiled with immunoSEQ multiplex PCR; TCRdb holds only in-frame clones, not every one. The data show 150,000 or so clones, less than 90% seen once. Sequencing was carried out using PBMCs. Receptors originate from a man aged 45 to 65 in good health and CMV-seropositive.

Only one count was recorded for this clone. This chain links TRBV5-1 with TRBJ1-2; the match to TRBD1 covers 8 bases. Germline trimming cut 6 bases from V and 6 bases from J; bases unmatched to any gene: 13. Per the germline V gene, CDR1 is SGHRS and CDR2 is YFSETQ. This CDR3 comprises 15 residues. The DNA of the CDR3 is TGCGCCAGCAACGGGCAGGGGGCATCGTTTGATGGCTACACCTTC. This translates into CASNGQGASFDGYTF. The full variable domain, in which reference TRBV5-1 and TRBJ1-2 provide the parts outside the CDR3, is KAGVTQTPRYLIKTRGQQVTLSCSPISGHRSVSWYQQTPGQGLQFLFEYFSETQRNKGNFPGRFSGRQFSNSRSEMNVSTLELGDSALYLCASNGQGASFDGYTFGSGTRLTVV.

The chain uses TRBV2 and TRBJ2-3; 9 bases fit TRBD1. There are 14 residues in the CDR3. V lost 5 bases to trimming and J lost 1 base; unmatched junction nucleotides: 1. Germline CDR1 reads SNHLY; CDR2 reads FYNNEI. The CDR3 here is CASSRTGGTDTQYF. CDR3 DNA sequence: TGTGCCAGCAGTCGGACAGGGGGCACAGATACGCAGTATTTT.

The rearrangement links TRBV5-1 to TRBJ1-4, with TRBD1 matching 10 bases. Trimming cost V 4 bases and J 7 bases; bases outside gene matches: 4. CDR1 is SGHRS, CDR2 YFSETQ, per germline. This CDR3 has 14 residues. The CDR3 reads CASSVGTGAEKLFF. The CDR3 DNA is TGCGCCAGCAGCGTAGGGACAGGGGCTGAAAAACTGTTTTTT.

This chain uses TRBV21-1 with TRBJ2-7; the table names TRBD1, a call not compared with the DNA. TRBV21-1 represents a pseudogene. The CDR3 sequence is 16 residues long. CDR3 region: CASSREQGASTYEQYF. The CDR3 DNA is TGTGCCAGCAGCCGCGAACAGGGGGCTTCAACCTACGAGCAGTACTTC.

The chain joins TRBV28 to TRBJ2-7; D not certain. Looked up from germline, CDR1 is MDHEN and CDR2 is SYDVKM. The V gene lost 2 bases and the J gene lost 0 bases, with 14 bases spanning the gap. The CDR3 length is 16 residues. DNA of the CDR3: TGTGCCAGCAGTTTAGTCGTGGGCAGCAGCTCCTACGAGCAGTACTTC. Its protein product is CASSLVVGSSSYEQYF.

The gene calls are TRBV10-3 and TRBJ1-4; 7 bases line up with TRBD1. The CDR3 consists of 15 residues. After removal of 3 bases from V and 7 bases from J, the junction contained 8 bases not matched to a gene. CDR1 is ENHRY, CDR2 SYGVKD, per germline. The CDR3 bases are TGTGCCATCAGTGATACCGGGACAGTCGGTGAAAAACTGTTTTTT. Translating it yields CAISDTGTVGEKLFF.

A single count supports this clone. The V and J genes are TRBV5-6 and TRBJ2-1; 12 positions match TRBD2. CDR3 length: 14 residues. With V trimmed by 2 bases and J by 14 bases, 8 bases remained unmatched. CDR1 and CDR2 from the germline V gene are SGHDT and YYEEEE. CDR3 in amino acids: CASSFYLAGGNEFF. The CDR3 coding sequence is TGTGCCAGCAGCTTTTACCTAGCGGGAGGGAATGAGTTCTTC.

V and J are TRBV6-5 and TRBJ2-7, with 7 bases matching TRBD1. The CDR3 loop spans 13 amino acids. Unmatched junction bases numbered 4, after V lost 4 bases and J lost 4 bases. Per the germline V gene, CDR1 is MNHEY and CDR2 is SVGAGI. CDR3 in amino acids: CASSSQGWYEQYF. CDR3 in DNA: TGTGCCAGCAGTTCACAGGGGTGGTACGAGCAGTACTTC.

V gene TRBV9 combines with J gene TRBJ2-3, with TRBD2 matching 10 bases. Germline CDR1 and CDR2: SGDLS and YYNGEE. The CDR3 has 16 residues. V lost 3 bases, J lost 6 bases, and 10 bases stayed unmatched. CDR3 nucleotides: TGTGCCAGCAGCGCACGAGCGGGGGGGCTGGGTGATACGCAGTATTTT. Amino acids: CASSARAGGLGDTQYF.

J is TRBJ1-6 and V is TRBV2, with 7 nucleotides matching TRBD1. CDR3 length: 18 residues. V dropped 2 bases and J dropped 0; count of bases not matched to a gene: 7. Germline V gives CDR1 SNHLY, CDR2 FYNNEI. CDR3 coding DNA: TGTGCCAGCAGTGAACGGGACAGCCCTATCTCCTATAATTCACCCCTCCACTTT. This sequence encodes CASSERDSPISYNSPLHF.

The gene calls are TRBV2 and TRBJ2-7; D might be TRBD1 (6 bases). V lost 5 bases, J lost 6 bases, and 11 bases lay in between. Germline CDR1 SNHLY, CDR2 FYNNEI. The CDR3 consists of 12 residues. The CDR3 DNA follows: TGTGCCAGCAGTACAGGGTTGGGCGAGCAGTACTTC. It codes for CASSTGLGEQYF.

The chain carries TRBV6-5 and TRBJ2-3; 10 positions match TRBD2. Germline values: CDR1 MNHEY, CDR2 SVGAGI. The CDR3 has 15 amino acids. J lost 6 bases, V lost 8 bases, and 11 bases had no gene match. The CDR3 DNA sequence: TGTGCCAGCGCAAGCCTAGCGGGAGAGTCGGATACGCAGTATTTT. Residues: CASASLAGESDTQYF.

This clone occurred a few times. V is TRBV5-1 and J is TRBJ2-7; D might be TRBD1 (5 bases). The V end lost 3 bases, the J end lost 0 bases, and 13 bases lay between the germline ends. The V gene's germline CDR1 is SGHRS and CDR2 YFSETQ. The CDR3 consists of 15 residues. CDR3 coding DNA: TGCGCCAGCAGCTCCATGACAGTCAACTCCTACGAGCAGTACTTC. This translates into CASSSMTVNSYEQYF.

This clone was counted a single time. V is TRBV5-5 and J is TRBJ1-3; 9 nucleotides line up with TRBD1. V lost 3 bases and J lost 7; bases outside the gene matches: 2. Germline CDR1 SGHKS, CDR2 YYEKEE (reference sequence). The CDR3 has 13 residues. The CDR3 bases are TGTGCCAGCAGCTCCGGGACAGGGAACACCATATATTTT. This encodes CASSSGTGNTIYF.

V and J are TRBV9 and TRBJ1-1, with 8 positions matching TRBD1. Losses at the gene ends were 0 bases for V and 2 bases for J; bases not matched to a gene: 3. CDR1 is SGDLS and CDR2 is YYNGEE in the germline V gene. This CDR3 has 15 amino acids. CDR3 nucleotide sequence: TGTGCCAGCAGCGTAGAGACAGGGGCCAACACTGAAGCTTTCTTT. Amino acid sequence: CASSVETGANTEAFF.

The V call is TRBV7-9, the J call TRBJ2-1; weak D call: TRBD2 (6 bases). The V gene lost 1 base and the J gene lost 1 base, with 8 bases spanning the gap. The CDR3 spans 15 residues. CDR1 SEHNR and CDR2 FQNEAQ come from the germline V gene (reference sequence). CDR3 loop: CASSLVAGSYNEQFF. In nucleotides, the CDR3 is TGTGCCAGCAGCTTAGTTGCGGGGTCCTACAATGAGCAGTTCTTC.

J is TRBJ2-7 and V is TRBV14; TRBD1 agrees at 7 bases. CDR3 length: 14 residues. With 2 bases clipped from V and 2 bases from J, the junction kept 3 bases outside the gene matches. Germline V CDR1 and CDR2: SGHDN, FVKESK. The CDR3 nucleotides are TGTGCCAGCAGCCAAACCGGGACAGCCTACGAGCAGTACTTC. Residues: CASSQTGTAYEQYF.

V and J are TRBV14 and TRBJ2-1, with TRBD2 matching over 13 bases. The CDR3 has 18 amino acids. The ends lost 4 bases at V and 7 bases at J; junction bases unmatched: 13. The germline V gene encodes CDR1 SGHDN and CDR2 FVKESK. The CDR3 DNA follows: TGTGCCAGCAGCCGGACGGGACTAGCGGGGCCAGTCACTAATGAGCAGTTCTTC. Translation: CASSRTGLAGPVTNEQFF.

The chain links TRBV15 to TRBJ1-2; D may be TRBD1 (6 bases). Germline V CDR1 and CDR2: LNHNV, YYDKDF (reference sequence). This CDR3 has 15 residues. Deletions cut 0 bases from V and 6 bases from J, with 14 bases between. The CDR3 DNA reads as TGTGCCACCAGCAGAGATGCACAGGGAGAGGATGGCTACACCTTC. Protein sequence: CATSRDAQGEDGYTF.

The chain couples TRBV14 to TRBJ1-1; 8 bases are a match to TRBD1. The length of the CDR3 is 17 residues. Trimming cost V 4 bases and J 6 bases; bases outside gene matches: 16. The germline V gene has CDR1 SGHDN and CDR2 FVKESK. The CDR3 reads CASSLRDRRPKVAEAFF. CDR3 sequence (DNA): TGTGCCAGCAGCCTCCGGGACAGGCGCCCCAAAGTAGCTGAAGCTTTCTTT. Variable domain in full (rest from reference TRBV14 and TRBJ1-1): EAGVTQFPSHSVIEKGQTVTLRCDPISGHDNLYWYRRVMGKEIKFLLHFVKESKQDESGMPNNRFLAERTGGTYSTLKVQPAELEDSGVYFCASSLRDRRPKVAEAFFGQGTRLTVV.